The source of this T cell receptor beta chain is a study of OX40 agonist ivuxolimab in advanced cancers. At the level of the study: Earlier treatment with anti-PD-1, anti-PD-L1 or anti-CTLA-4 was permitted, and 30% to 40% had received some. Three patients responded partially, comprising one with hepatocellular carcinoma and two with cutaneous melanoma.

Measured with immunoSEQ multiplex PCR; TCRdb has only the in-frame clones, and not every one. The sample consists of 35,000 to 40,000 clones, about 78% of them appearing once. The CDR3 totals 12 residues. V shed 3 bases and J 8 bases; nucleotides not matched to a gene: 6. Germline lookup yields CDR1 SQVTM and CDR2 ANQGSEA. This clone was seen only once. The clonotype was recovered from an adult with an advanced solid tumor such as melanoma, head and neck, liver or kidney cancer. Material: CD4+ or CD8+ T cells sorted from blood, obtained in a trial of the OX40 agonist ivuxolimab. V usage is TRBV29-1 and J usage is TRBJ2-7, with TRBD1 matching 8 bases. CDR3 amino acids: CSVEMDRVKQYF. In nucleotides, the CDR3 is TGCAGCGTTGAGATGGACAGGGTAAAGCAGTACTTC.